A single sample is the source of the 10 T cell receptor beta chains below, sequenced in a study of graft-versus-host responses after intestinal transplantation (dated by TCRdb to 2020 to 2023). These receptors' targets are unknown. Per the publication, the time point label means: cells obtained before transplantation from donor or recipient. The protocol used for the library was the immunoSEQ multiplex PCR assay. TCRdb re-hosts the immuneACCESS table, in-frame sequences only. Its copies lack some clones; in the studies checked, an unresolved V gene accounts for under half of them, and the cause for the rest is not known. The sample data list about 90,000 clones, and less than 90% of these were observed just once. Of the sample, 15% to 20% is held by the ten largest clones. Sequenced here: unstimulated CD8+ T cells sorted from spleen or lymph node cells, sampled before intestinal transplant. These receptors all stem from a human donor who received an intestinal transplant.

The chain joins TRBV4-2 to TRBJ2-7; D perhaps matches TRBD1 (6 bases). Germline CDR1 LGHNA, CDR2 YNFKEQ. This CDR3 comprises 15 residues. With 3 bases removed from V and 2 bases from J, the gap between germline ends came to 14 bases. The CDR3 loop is CASSQTGTPAYEQYF. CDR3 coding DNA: TGTGCCAGCAGCCAGACCGGGACACCAGCCTACGAGCAGTACTTC.

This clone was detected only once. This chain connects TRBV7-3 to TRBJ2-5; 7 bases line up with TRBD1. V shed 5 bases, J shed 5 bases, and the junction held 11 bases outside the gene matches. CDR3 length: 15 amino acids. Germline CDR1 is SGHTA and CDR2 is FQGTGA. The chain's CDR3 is CASSMFTGDRETQYF. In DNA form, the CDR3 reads TGTGCCAGCAGCATGTTTACAGGGGACCGGGAGACCCAGTACTTC.

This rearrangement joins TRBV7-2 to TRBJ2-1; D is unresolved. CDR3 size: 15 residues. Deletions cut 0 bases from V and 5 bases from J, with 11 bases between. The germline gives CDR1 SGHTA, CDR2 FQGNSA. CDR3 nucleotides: TGTGCCAGCAGCTTAGCGTTTCTAGAGAACAATGAGCAGTTCTTC. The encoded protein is CASSLAFLENNEQFF.

The CDR3 DNA sequence: TGTGCCAGCTTGGACAGGCTGATAGCCAAAAACATTCAGTACTTC. Encoded protein: CASLDRLIAKNIQYF. V usage is TRBV2 and J usage is TRBJ2-4, with 7 positions matching TRBD1. Trimming removed 8 bases from V and 0 bases from J; junction bases left unmatched: 7. Germline V gives CDR1 SNHLY, CDR2 FYNNEI. CDR3 size: 15 residues.

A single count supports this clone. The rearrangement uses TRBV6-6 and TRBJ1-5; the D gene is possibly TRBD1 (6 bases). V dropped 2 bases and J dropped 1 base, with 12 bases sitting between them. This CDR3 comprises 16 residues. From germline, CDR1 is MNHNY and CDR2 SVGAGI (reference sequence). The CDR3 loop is CASSYADRPSNQPQHF. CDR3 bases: TGTGCCAGCAGTTACGCTGACAGGCCGAGCAATCAGCCCCAGCATTTT.

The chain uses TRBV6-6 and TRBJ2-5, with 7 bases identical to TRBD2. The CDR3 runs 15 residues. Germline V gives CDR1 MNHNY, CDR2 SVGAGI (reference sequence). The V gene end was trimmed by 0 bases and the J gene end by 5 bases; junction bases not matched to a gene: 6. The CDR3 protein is CASSYSHGGKETQYF. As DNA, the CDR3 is TGTGCCAGCAGTTACTCGCACGGGGGGAAGGAGACCCAGTACTTC.

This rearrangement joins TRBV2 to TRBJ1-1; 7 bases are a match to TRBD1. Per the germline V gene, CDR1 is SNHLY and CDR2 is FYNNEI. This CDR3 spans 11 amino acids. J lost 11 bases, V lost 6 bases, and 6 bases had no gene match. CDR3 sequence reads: CASRDREQAFF. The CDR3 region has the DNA TGTGCCAGCAGAGACAGGGAACAGGCTTTCTTT.

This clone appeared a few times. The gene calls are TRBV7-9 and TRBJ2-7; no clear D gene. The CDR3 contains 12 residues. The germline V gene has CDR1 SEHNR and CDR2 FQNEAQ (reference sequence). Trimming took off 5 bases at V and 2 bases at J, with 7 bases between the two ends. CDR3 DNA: TGTGCCAGCAGCCTCACGGCCTACGAGCAGTACTTC. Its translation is CASSLTAYEQYF. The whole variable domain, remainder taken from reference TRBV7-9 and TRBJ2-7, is DTGVSQNPRHKITKRGQNVTFRCDPISEHNRLYWYRQTLGQGPEFLTYFQNEAQLEKSRLLSDRFSAERPKGSFSTLEIQRTEQGDSAMYLCASSLTAYEQYFGPGTRLTVT.

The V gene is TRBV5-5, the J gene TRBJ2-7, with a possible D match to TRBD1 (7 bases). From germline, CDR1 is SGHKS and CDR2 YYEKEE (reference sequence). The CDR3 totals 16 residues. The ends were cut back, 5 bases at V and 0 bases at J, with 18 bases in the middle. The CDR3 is CASSFLGGQSSYEQYF. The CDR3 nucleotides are TGTGCCAGCAGTTTTCTGGGGGGACAGAGCTCCTACGAGCAGTACTTC.

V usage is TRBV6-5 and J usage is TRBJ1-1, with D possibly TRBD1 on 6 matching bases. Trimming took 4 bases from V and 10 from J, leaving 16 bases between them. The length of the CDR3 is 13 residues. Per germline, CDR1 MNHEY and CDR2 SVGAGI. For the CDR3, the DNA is TGTGCCAGCAGTTTCCAGGGGCAGTTGGGAGCTTTCTTT. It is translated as CASSFQGQLGAFF.